These 18 T cell receptor beta chains were all obtained from the same sample, sequenced in a study of CD8 T cells in ankylosing spondylitis. The study's findings and limits: Seemingly characteristic of ankylosing spondylitis blood was a TCR beta motif consisting of 7 or 8 highly homologous variants.

These TCRs' antigens remain unknown. TCRdb redid the calling of the 5' RACE reads with MiXCR, one entry per CDR3 protein. The sample carries approximately 540,000 distinct CDR3 sequences, about 13% recorded once. Sequences were obtained from blood, either unsorted or a sorted T cell fraction (not recorded which). The receptors originated from a male donor with ankylosing spondylitis.

The chain has TRBV4-2 and TRBJ2-3; 12 nucleotides agree with TRBD1. Germline loops: CDR1 LGHNA, CDR2 YNFKEQ. V dropped 5 bases and J dropped 5; count of bases not matched to a gene: 5. This CDR3 is 15 amino acids long. The CDR3 coding sequence is TGTGCCAGCAGCTGGGACAGGGGGCGTAGAGATACGCAGTATTTT. Protein sequence: CASSWDRGRRDTQYF.

The rearrangement links TRBV11-2 to TRBJ2-2; D remains ambiguous. CDR3 length equals 16 residues. The V end was cut by 0 bases, the J end by 0 bases, with 8 bases between. Germline V gene data show CDR1 as SGHAT and CDR2 as FQNNGV. CDR3 nucleotides: TGTGCCAGCAGCTTAGAGCGCGGAACGAACACCGGGGAGCTGTTTTTT. This codes for CASSLERGTNTGELFF.

V usage is TRBV20-1 and J usage is TRBJ2-3; the match to TRBD2 covers 9 bases. This CDR3 contains 14 residues. Trimming took 4 bases from V and 2 from J; bases not matched to a gene: 4. Germline assignment: CDR1 DFQATT and CDR2 SNEGSKA (reference sequence). CDR3 bases: TGCAGTGCTACAAGACTAGCGGTCACAGATACGCAGTATTTT. This encodes CSATRLAVTDTQYF.

This clonotype was detected only a few times. The chain couples TRBV4-1 to TRBJ1-2; TRBD1 is a possible D gene (6 bases). In germline, CDR1 is MGHRA, CDR2 YSYEKL. The V and J ends lost 0 bases and 2 bases respectively, with 13 bases between them. The CDR3 is made up of 16 amino acids. The CDR3 DNA follows: TGCGCCAGCAGCCAAGAATCCAGGGGAAGGAACTATGGCTACACCTTC. It codes for CASSQESRGRNYGYTF.

This clonotype was observed many times. The chain recombines TRBV5-1 with TRBJ2-7; D remains ambiguous. V lost 0 bases and J 4 bases, leaving 8 bases between the germline ends. CDR3 size: 13 residues. Germline assignment: CDR1 SGHRS and CDR2 YFSETQ. The CDR3 sequence: CASSLVPEYEQYV. The CDR3 region has the DNA TGCGCCAGCAGCTTGGTACCTGAGTACGAGCAGTACGTC.

The table lists this clonotype with many counts. J is TRBJ2-7 and V is TRBV5-1; possibly TRBD2 for D (6 bases). Germline values: CDR1 SGHRS, CDR2 YFSETQ. The V end lost 0 bases, the J end lost 3 bases, and 13 bases lay between the germline ends. This CDR3 is 15 amino acids long. DNA of the CDR3: TGCGCCAGCAGCTTGGCCGGGGATAGCGGCTACGAGCAGTACTTC. This codes for CASSLAGDSGYEQYF.

This clonotype was counted between two and nine times. The chain carries TRBV5-1 and TRBJ2-3; D gene ambiguous. Trimming stripped 0 bases from V and 5 bases from J, with 10 bases between. The CDR3 extends over 14 amino acids. The germline gives CDR1 SGHRS, CDR2 YFSETQ. The CDR3 protein is CASSLDQTLDTQYF. In DNA, the CDR3 is TGCGCCAGCAGCTTGGACCAGACCTTAGATACGCAGTATTTT.

This clonotype was observed at least ten times. This rearrangement joins TRBV5-1 to TRBJ2-7; 8 bases map to TRBD1. V was clipped by 3 bases and J by 7 bases; unmatched bases: 15. The germline CDR1 and CDR2 sequences are SGHRS and YFSETQ. The CDR3 consists of 16 residues. CDR3 protein: CASSSQPTSGGGEQYV. In nucleotides, the CDR3 is TGCGCCAGCAGCTCCCAACCCACCTCAGGGGGCGGGGAGCAGTACGTC.

Only a few counts were recorded for this clonotype. The chain recombines TRBV5-1 with TRBJ2-7; 8 bases align to TRBD1. V shed 1 base and J 2 bases; nucleotides not matched to a gene: 2. Germline CDR1 SGHRS, CDR2 YFSETQ. This CDR3 region has 14 residues. The CDR3 sequence: CASSLTGGPYEQYF. CDR3 bases: TGCGCCAGCAGCTTGACAGGGGGTCCCTACGAGCAGTACTTC.

The CDR3 loop is CASSLASASNTGELFF. CDR3 sequence (DNA): TGTGCCAGCAGCTTAGCTAGCGCATCGAACACCGGGGAGCTGTTTTTT. This rearrangement joins TRBV7-2 to TRBJ2-2; possibly TRBD2 for D (5 bases). Per germline, CDR1 SGHTA and CDR2 FQGNSA. V lost 0 bases and J 0 bases, leaving 8 bases between the germline ends. The CDR3 contains 16 residues.

This clonotype has more than one count but fewer than ten. This chain connects TRBV24-1 to TRBJ1-5, with D perhaps TRBD1 (5 bases). Germline-derived CDR1 and CDR2 are KGHDR and SFDVKD. The ends were cut back, 4 bases at V and 10 bases at J, with 13 bases in the middle. The CDR3 is made up of 13 amino acids. The CDR3 protein is CATSEPGGRPQHF. In nucleotides, the CDR3 is TGTGCCACCAGTGAACCGGGGGGAAGACCCCAGCATTTT.

The rearrangement links TRBV4-1 to TRBJ2-1; 7 nucleotides line up with TRBD2. The germline gives CDR1 MGHRA, CDR2 YSYEKL. V lost 0 bases and J lost 5; bases outside the gene matches: 13. The CDR3 is 18 amino acids. The CDR3 reads CASSQEIRRGRFNNEQFF. The DNA for the CDR3 is TGCGCCAGCAGCCAAGAGATACGGCGGGGGAGATTTAACAATGAGCAGTTCTTC.

This clonotype has just a few counts. The chain links TRBV10-3 to TRBJ1-1; TRBD1 is a possible D gene (6 bases). The V end lost 7 bases, the J end lost 4 bases, and 7 bases lay between the germline ends. The CDR3 runs to 11 residues. The germline CDR1 and CDR2 sequences are ENHRY and SYGVKD. This CDR3 is CAIKGGTEAFF. CDR3 sequence (DNA): TGTGCCATCAAGGGGGGCACTGAAGCTTTCTTT.

This clonotype was counted ten times or more. The V gene is TRBV24-1, the J gene TRBJ2-1; possible D gene TRBD2, 6 bases. The CDR3 covers 14 residues. CDR1 and CDR2 from the germline V gene are KGHDR and SFDVKD. The V and J ends lost 3 bases and 10 bases respectively, with 15 bases between them. The CDR3 is CATSDPGTPVEQFF. The CDR3 coding sequence is TGTGCCACCAGTGATCCTGGGACTCCTGTCGAGCAGTTCTTC.

The chain carries TRBV10-3 and TRBJ1-2; D possibly corresponds to TRBD1 (6 bases). Trimming removed 2 bases at V and 6 bases at J, with 10 bases between. In germline, CDR1 is ENHRY, CDR2 SYGVKD. The CDR3 contains 13 residues. The CDR3 region has the DNA TGTGCCATCAGTGAGGCGGCAGGGGATGGCTACACCTTC. This translates into CAISEAAGDGYTF.

This clonotype has only a few counts. The CDR3 sequence is CASSPIGLAGGPLQEQFF. CDR3 nucleotide sequence: TGTGCCAGCAGCCCTATCGGACTAGCGGGAGGCCCATTGCAGGAGCAGTTCTTC. This chain links TRBV11-1 with TRBJ2-1; 14 bases map to TRBD2. The junction had 16 bases not matched to a gene; V was cut back by 5 bases and J by 10 bases. This CDR3 is 18 amino acids long. From germline, CDR1 is SGHAT and CDR2 FQDESV (reference sequence).

This chain uses TRBV5-1 with TRBJ2-2; D might be TRBD1 (5 bases). CDR1 and CDR2 (germline): SGHRS, YFSETQ. Trimming shortened V by 4 bases and J by 1 base, and 14 bases separated the two germline ends. The CDR3 totals 16 residues. This CDR3 is CASSLQTGVNTGELFF. In DNA, the CDR3 is TGCGCCAGCAGCCTACAAACAGGAGTGAACACCGGGGAGCTGTTTTTT. The full variable domain, with the rest looked up from reference TRBV5-1 and TRBJ2-2, is KAGVTQTPRYLIKTRGQQVTLSCSPISGHRSVSWYQQTPGQGLQFLFEYFSETQRNKGNFPGRFSGRQFSNSRSEMNVSTLELGDSALYLCASSLQTGVNTGELFFGEGSRLTVL.

This clonotype showed up just a few times. J is TRBJ1-3 and V is TRBV20-1; the D is unclear. Germline CDR1 reads DFQATT; CDR2 reads SNEGSKA (reference sequence). The CDR3 spans 17 residues. V lost 1 base, J lost 0 bases, and 16 bases lay in between. CDR3 region: CSARASPPFYSGNTIYF. The CDR3 bases are TGCAGTGCTAGAGCATCTCCGCCCTTTTACTCTGGAAACACCATATATTTT.